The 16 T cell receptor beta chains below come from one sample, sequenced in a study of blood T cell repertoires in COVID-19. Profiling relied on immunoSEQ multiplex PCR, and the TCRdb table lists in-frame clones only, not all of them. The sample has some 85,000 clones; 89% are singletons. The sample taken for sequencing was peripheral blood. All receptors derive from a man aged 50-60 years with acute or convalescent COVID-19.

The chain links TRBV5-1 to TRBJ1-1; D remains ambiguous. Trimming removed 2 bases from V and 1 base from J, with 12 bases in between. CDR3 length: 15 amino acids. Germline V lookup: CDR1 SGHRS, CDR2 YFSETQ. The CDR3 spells CASSFGVGENTEAFF. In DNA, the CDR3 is TGCGCCAGCAGCTTCGGGGTCGGGGAGAACACTGAAGCTTTCTTT.

The CDR3 loop is CASSLGLASTDTQYF. The CDR3 region has the DNA TGTGCCAGCAGCCTCGGACTGGCTAGCACAGATACGCAGTATTTT. V usage is TRBV6-5 and J usage is TRBJ2-3, with D maybe TRBD2 (5 bases). Deletions cut 6 bases from V and 0 bases from J, with 13 bases between. The germline CDR1 and CDR2 sequences are MNHEY and SVGAGI. The CDR3 spans 15 residues.

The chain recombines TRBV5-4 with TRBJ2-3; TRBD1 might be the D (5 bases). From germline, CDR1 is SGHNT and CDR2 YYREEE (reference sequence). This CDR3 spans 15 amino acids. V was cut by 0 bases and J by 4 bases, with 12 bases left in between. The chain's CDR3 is CASSLVLQGSDTQYF. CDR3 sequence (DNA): TGTGCCAGCAGCTTGGTTCTTCAGGGATCAGATACGCAGTATTTT.

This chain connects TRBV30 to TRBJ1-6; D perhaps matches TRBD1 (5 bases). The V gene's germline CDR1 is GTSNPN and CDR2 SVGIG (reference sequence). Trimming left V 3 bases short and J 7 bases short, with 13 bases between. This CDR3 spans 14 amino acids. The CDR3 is CAWRSRQSNSPLHF. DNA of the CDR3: TGTGCCTGGAGGTCCCGACAGTCCAATTCACCCCTCCACTTT.

This CDR3 is CASSPGGGMNTEAFF. DNA for the CDR3: TGTGCCAGCAGCCCCGGGGGTGGGATGAACACTGAAGCTTTCTTT. The chain links TRBV4-2 to TRBJ1-1; possible D gene TRBD1, 5 bases. V was shortened by 4 bases and J by 0 bases, with 12 bases between the two germline ends. The CDR3 spans 15 residues. CDR1 and CDR2 from the germline V gene are LGHNA and YNFKEQ.

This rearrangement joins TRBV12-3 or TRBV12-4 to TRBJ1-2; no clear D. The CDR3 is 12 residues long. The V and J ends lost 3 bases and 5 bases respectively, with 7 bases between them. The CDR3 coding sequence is TGTGCCAGCAGTTTGTCGGAGTATGGCTACACCTTC. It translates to CASSLSEYGYTF.

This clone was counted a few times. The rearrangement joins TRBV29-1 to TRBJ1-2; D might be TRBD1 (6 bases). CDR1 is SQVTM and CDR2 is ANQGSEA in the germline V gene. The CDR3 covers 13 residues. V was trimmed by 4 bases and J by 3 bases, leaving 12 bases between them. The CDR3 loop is CSVGQGQDYGYTF. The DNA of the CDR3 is TGCAGCGTTGGGCAGGGGCAAGACTATGGCTACACCTTC.

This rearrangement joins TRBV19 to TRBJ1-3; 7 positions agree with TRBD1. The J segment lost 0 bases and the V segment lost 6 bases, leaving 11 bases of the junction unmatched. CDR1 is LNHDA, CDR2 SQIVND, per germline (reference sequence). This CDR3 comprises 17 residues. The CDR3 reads CASRTRDSPISGNTIYF. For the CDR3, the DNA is TGTGCCAGTAGAACCCGGGACAGTCCCATCTCTGGAAACACCATATATTTT. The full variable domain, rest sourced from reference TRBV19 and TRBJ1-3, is DGGITQSPKYLFRKEGQNVTLSCEQNLNHDAMYWYRQDPGQGLRLIYYSQIVNDFQKGDIAEGYSVSREKKESFPLTVTSAQKNPTAFYLCASRTRDSPISGNTIYFGEGSWLTVV.

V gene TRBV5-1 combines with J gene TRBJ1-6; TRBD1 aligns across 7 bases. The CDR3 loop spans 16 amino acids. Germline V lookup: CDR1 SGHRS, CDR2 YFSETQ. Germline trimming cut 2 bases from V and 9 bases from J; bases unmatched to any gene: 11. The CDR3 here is CASSFGGGTDISPLHF. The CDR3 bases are TGCGCCAGCAGCTTTGGAGGCGGGACAGATATTTCACCCCTCCACTTT.

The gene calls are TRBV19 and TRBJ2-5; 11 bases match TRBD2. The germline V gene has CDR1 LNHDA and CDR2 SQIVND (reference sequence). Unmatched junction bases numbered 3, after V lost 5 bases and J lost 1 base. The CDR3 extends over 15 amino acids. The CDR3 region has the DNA TGTGCCAGTAGTCCTAGCGGGGGGATCCAAGAGACCCAGTACTTC. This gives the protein CASSPSGGIQETQYF. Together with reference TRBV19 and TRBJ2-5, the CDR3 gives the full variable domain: DGGITQSPKYLFRKEGQNVTLSCEQNLNHDAMYWYRQDPGQGLRLIYYSQIVNDFQKGDIAEGYSVSREKKESFPLTVTSAQKNPTAFYLCASSPSGGIQETQYFGPGTRLLVL.

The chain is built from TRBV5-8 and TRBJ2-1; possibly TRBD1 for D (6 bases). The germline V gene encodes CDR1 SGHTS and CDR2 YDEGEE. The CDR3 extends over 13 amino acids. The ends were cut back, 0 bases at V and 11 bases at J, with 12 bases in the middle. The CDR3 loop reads CASSLGAQGKQFF. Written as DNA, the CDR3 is TGTGCCAGCAGCTTGGGGGCACAGGGAAAGCAGTTCTTC.

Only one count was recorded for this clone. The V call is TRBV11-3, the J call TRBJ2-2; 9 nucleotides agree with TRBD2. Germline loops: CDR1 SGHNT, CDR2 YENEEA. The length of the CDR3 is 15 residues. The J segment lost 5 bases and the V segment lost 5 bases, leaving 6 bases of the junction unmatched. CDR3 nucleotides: TGTGCCAGCAGCGAAGGGGGACTAGCAACCGGGGAGCTGTTTTTT. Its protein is CASSEGGLATGELFF.

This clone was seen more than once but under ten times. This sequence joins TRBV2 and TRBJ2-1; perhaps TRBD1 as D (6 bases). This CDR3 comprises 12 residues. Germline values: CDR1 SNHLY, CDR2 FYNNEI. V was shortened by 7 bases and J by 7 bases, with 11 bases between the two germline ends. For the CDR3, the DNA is TGTGCCAGCATTGGGGGCCGGAATGAGCAGTTCTTC. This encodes CASIGGRNEQFF.

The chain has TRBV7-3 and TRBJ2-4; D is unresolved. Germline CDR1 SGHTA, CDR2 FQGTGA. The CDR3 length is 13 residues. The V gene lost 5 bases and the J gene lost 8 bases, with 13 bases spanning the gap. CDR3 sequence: CASSPNYLDIQYF. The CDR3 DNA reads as TGTGCCAGCAGCCCGAATTACTTGGACATTCAGTACTTC.

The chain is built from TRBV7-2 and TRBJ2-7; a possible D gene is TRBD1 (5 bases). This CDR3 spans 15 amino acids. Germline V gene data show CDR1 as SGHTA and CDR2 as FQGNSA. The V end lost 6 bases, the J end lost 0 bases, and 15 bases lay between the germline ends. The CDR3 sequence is CASSLGHWSSYEQYF. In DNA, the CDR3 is TGTGCCAGCAGTCTAGGACACTGGAGCTCCTACGAGCAGTACTTC.

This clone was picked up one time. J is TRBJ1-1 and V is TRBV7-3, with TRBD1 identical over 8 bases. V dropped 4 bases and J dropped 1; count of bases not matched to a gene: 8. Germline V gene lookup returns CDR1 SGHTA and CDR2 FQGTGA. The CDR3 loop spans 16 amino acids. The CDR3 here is CASSSYAGTGNTEAFF. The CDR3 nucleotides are TGTGCCAGCAGCTCATACGCCGGGACAGGGAACACTGAAGCTTTCTTT.